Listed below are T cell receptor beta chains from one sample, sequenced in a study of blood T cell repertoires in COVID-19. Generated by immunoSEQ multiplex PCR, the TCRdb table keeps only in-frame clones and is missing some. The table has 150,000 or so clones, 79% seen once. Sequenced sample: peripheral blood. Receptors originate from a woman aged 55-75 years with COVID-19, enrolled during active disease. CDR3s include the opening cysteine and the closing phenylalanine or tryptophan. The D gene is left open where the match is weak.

CDR3: CASSGPTGVTNTGELFF
D: .
J: TRBJ2-2
V: TRBV7-2

CDR3: CASRRLGLAGHTDTQYF
D: TRBD2
J: TRBJ2-3
V: TRBV28

CDR3: CASSFGTSNTEAFF
D: .
J: TRBJ1-1
V: TRBV7-8

CDR3: CASRPGTGTSGGLYNEQFF
D: TRBD2
J: TRBJ2-1
V: TRBV28

CDR3: CASSPGQPNQPQHF
D: .
J: TRBJ1-5
V: TRBV5-8

CDR3: CASSPRTGSNYGYTF
D: TRBD1
J: TRBJ1-2
V: TRBV27

CDR3: CASGGQGLTGELFF
D: TRBD1
J: TRBJ2-2
V: TRBV6-5

CDR3: CASSGDFDYGYTF
D: .
J: TRBJ1-2
V: TRBV9

CDR3: CASSPNYRGGLFF
D: .
J: TRBJ2-2
V: TRBV7-3

CDR3: CASSAGLALTDTQYF
D: TRBD2
J: TRBJ2-3
V: TRBV19

CDR3: CASSRRGTGGSGTNEKLFF
D: TRBD1
J: TRBJ1-4
V: TRBV5-1

CDR3: CASKETGQLETQYF
D: TRBD1
J: TRBJ2-5
V: TRBV2

CDR3: CASSLRGPGSNSPLHF
D: .
J: TRBJ1-6
V: TRBV5-4

CDR3: CASSLVWDRFAYEQYF
D: TRBD1
J: TRBJ2-7
V: TRBV7-8

CDR3: CASSLPQAAQYF
D: .
J: TRBJ2-3
V: TRBV7-9

CDR3: CASSGKDGIYGYTF
D: .
J: TRBJ1-2
V: TRBV5-4

CDR3: CASSLDGQGSTDTQYF
D: TRBD1
J: TRBJ2-3
V: TRBV5-1

CDR3: CASSETVPGGSGTEAFF
D: .
J: TRBJ1-1
V: TRBV6-1

CDR3: CASSAHGTVDGYTF
D: TRBD1
J: TRBJ1-2
V: TRBV9

CDR3: CASSLATAATNEKLFF
D: .
J: TRBJ1-4
V: TRBV7-6

CDR3: CASSFGTGSSGNTIYF
D: TRBD1
J: TRBJ1-3
V: TRBV9

CDR3: CSAWEKAEAFF
D: .
J: TRBJ1-1
V: TRBV20-1

CDR3: CASSQLLENTEAFF
D: .
J: TRBJ1-1
V: TRBV5-1

CDR3: CASSQEKLDTEAFF
D: .
J: TRBJ1-1
V: TRBV4-3

CDR3: CASSPLGERGYEQYF
D: TRBD2
J: TRBJ2-7
V: TRBV11-2

CDR3: CASRREANTGELFF
D: TRBD2
J: TRBJ2-2
V: TRBV4-3

CDR3: CASRRSGGAYNEQFF
D: TRBD2
J: TRBJ2-1
V: TRBV6-5

CDR3: CASRNTGGSSYEQYF
D: TRBD1
J: TRBJ2-7
V: TRBV5-1

CDR3: CASSPQGGETQYF
D: TRBD1
J: TRBJ2-5
V: TRBV7-3

CDR3: CASSQGQGVNSPLHF
D: TRBD1
J: TRBJ1-6
V: TRBV3-1/TRBV3-2

CDR3: CASGGDNHGGEQYF
D: .
J: TRBJ2-7
V: TRBV12-5

CDR3: CASSRRLAGQETQYF
D: TRBD2
J: TRBJ2-5
V: TRBV6-5

CDR3: CASSPSSGGDTQYF
D: .
J: TRBJ2-3
V: TRBV7-9